Detailed here is one T cell receptor (beta chain). This clonotype was seen ten or more times. It lacks a known antigen. There are no base qualities to consult, and no much larger clone falls within one base. This sample is part of a study of T cells in Graves' hyperthyroidism and ophthalmopathy (dated by TCRdb to 2018 to 2020). With regard to the full study: Peripheral blood samples were taken at initial diagnosis, before any treatment was given. A discovery cohort of about 100 patients, about 43 with Graves' ophthalmopathy and approximately 57 with stable Graves' hyperthyroidism, was used to find distinguishing TCR V-J signatures. Whether ophthalmopathy could be predicted prospectively was tested in an independent validation cohort made up of under 20 hyperthyroidism patients plus 17 patients who later progressed to ophthalmopathy. For training and testing, the 110 or so patients in the discovery cohort were randomly divided in a 7:3 ratio. Thyroid tissue and blood T-cell repertoires from roughly six Graves' hyperthyroidism patients were also compared in the study. After sampling, hyperthyroidism patients received methimazole starting at 30 mg daily, and ophthalmopathy patients received high-dose intravenous methylprednisolone. According to the paper, TCR Vbeta CDR3 sequencing was carried out on 135 peripheral blood samples, which came from 40 to 45 ophthalmopathy, approximately 72 hyperthyroidism and approximately 17 progressor patients. What the research found in general, with its limitations: No statistical method was used to set the sample size in advance, and investigators knew the group allocation. Most expanded thyroid clonotypes (frequency above 0.001) were also found in blood, which suggests that blood repertoires may mirror thyroid immune responses. A model built on a 13 V-J signature distinguished ophthalmopathy from stable hyperthyroidism, reaching around 87% sensitivity and 81.08% specificity in cross-validation and 80%/75% in testing. In validation, the model predicted progression to ophthalmopathy a median of roughly 6.1 months before onset, with roughly 71% sensitivity and nearly 75% specificity.

Amplification of TCR beta CDR3 regions was carried out from RNA transcripts. A first-round RT-PCR of the TCR CDR3 used the HTBI primer set with the Qiagen OneStep RT-PCR kit. The libraries were constructed in a second round of multiplex PCR and then size-selected and purified. The libraries were sequenced on an Illumina HiSeq2000 using paired-end 100 bp reads. The published analysis was carried out like this. SOAPnuke was used to process the raw data, with reads discarded if the reads contained adapters or uncalled bases, had a mean Phred below 15, or lacked an exact constant-primer or identifier match. COPE v1.2.5 was used to merge high-quality paired reads, and clonotypes were defined as unique nucleotide sequences. Clonotypes were aligned to IMGT TRBV, TRBD and TRBJ reference segments using MiTCR v1.1. Only V-J combinations with frequency above 0.0001, covering about 99% of repertoires, were analysed. A TCS score was defined as the ratio of F50 (clonal expansion) to E x V (chaos), with BLOSUM62-based TCRdist applied between CDR3 peptides within each V-J. Welch's t-statistics and random forest reduced around 510 V-J features to 13, which were used in a naive Bayes classifier (R e1071). The Morisita-Horn index was used to measure how similar the thyroid and blood repertoires were. Using fastp at Q25 and MiXCR, TCRdb reprocessed the public reads and kept productive beta chains. All rows with the same CDR3 protein become a single entry with the most common DNA and genes. The V and J calls and clone size come from TCRdb's table, not from the authors' own analysis. This sample is represented by over 700,000 distinct CDR3 sequences; around 38% of them were singletons. Together, the top ten hold over 8% of the sample.

From the cysteine through the phenylalanine, the CDR3 covers 12 amino acids. CDR3 DNA only is kept here, 36 bases in frame from base 1. Cut back by 8 bases and 7 bases, the V and J ends lie 11 bases apart. The CDR1 and CDR2 encoded by the germline V gene are SGHTA and FQGTGA. Stable Graves' hyperthyroidism was defined as the absence of progression to ophthalmopathy over 18 months of follow-up. Hyperthyroidism patients were aged 18 to 65 years and newly diagnosed, with disease duration of less than 2 months. Exclusion was applied to patients with uncontrolled infections, other autoimmune diseases, pregnancy or lactation. Diagnoses were based on clinical symptoms, serum thyroxine and TRAb, thyroid ultrasound and orbital computed tomography. Ficoll-Paque density gradient centrifugation was used to isolate PBMCs from around 10 ml of fresh peripheral blood. Total RNA was extracted with Trizol reagent, and quality was checked on an Agilent 2100 Bioanalyzer.

The specimen sequenced was blood. This TCR was recovered from a man between 18 and 35 years old with Graves' hyperthyroidism. This chain joins TRBV7-3 to TRBJ2-2; too little of a D gene remains to name it. The DNA sequence follows: TGTGCCAGCCGTTCGGAGAGCGGGGAGCTGTTTTTT. This sequence encodes CASRSESGELFF.